The entry below describes one T cell receptor beta chain. Its antigen is not yet known. Qualities for individual bases were not recorded, and no much larger clone is one base off. From around 10,000 to 100,000 sorted cells per subset, genomic DNA was extracted using the DNeasy Blood and Tissue Kit. The TCRbeta V-J or V-D-J regions were sequenced and mapped through the immunoSEQ service, and coverage above 10x per sample was achieved. In the paper's pipeline: Only productive rearrangements exported from the immunoSEQ Analyzer platform were analyzed, with clonality assessed on the 500 most abundant clones. Repertoire overlap between populations was quantified with the Morisita-Horn similarity index and the Jaccard index. Morisita-Horn similarity between CD8 T-cell subset TCR repertoires was measured in a handful of cancer patients. What TCRdb holds here is the immuneACCESS table cut down to in-frame rearrangements. Part of the clones is not present; checked against another copy, under half of the missing clones reflect an unresolved V gene, and the others are unexplained. The V and J calls and clone size are taken from that table; D and trimming were inferred from the DNA. The sample records under 20,000 clones, under 95% of which are singletons. 4.3% of the sample rests with the top ten.

V and J lose 3 bases and 8 bases, and a span of 8 bases separates them. From the germline V gene (reference sequence), CDR1 is DFQATT and CDR2 is SNEGSKA. From the cysteine through the phenylalanine, the CDR3 covers 11 amino acids. The DNA shown is the 33-base CDR3, in frame from base 1. The data were taken from a study of CD39 and CD103 CD8 tumor-infiltrating T cells listed by TCRdb under 2018. Concerning the study at large: An HPV-positive HNSCC, an HPV-negative HNSCC, an ovarian cancer and a melanoma patient were represented in the repertoire comparisons shown. Repertoires of CD8 TIL subsets defined by CD103 and CD39 were compared with peripheral memory CD8 T cells by TCRbeta CDR3 deep sequencing.

At the time of sample collection the patients were not on therapy, although prior treatments varied from chemotherapy, radiotherapy, surgery and immunotherapy to no treatment. After thawing, cells were enriched for T lymphocytes using a negative-selection kit, with EpCAM beads added for tumor-infiltrating lymphocytes. Memory CD8 T cells were sorted as CD8+CD4-CD45RA- cells irrespective of CCR7 expression. Before analysis, peripheral blood mononuclear cells were separated on a Ficoll-Paque PLUS gradient and then cryopreserved. Populations were sorted on a FACSAria II to 99% purity, and cell pellets were frozen without culture for TCR sequencing. What the work shows at the level of the full study, not this receptor alone: DP TIL clonotypes were rarely detected in blood or uninvolved lymph node, whereas DN TIL clonotypes were found to largely overlap with peripheral memory CD8 repertoires. Compared with DN and SP CD8 TILs and with blood memory CD8 T cells, DP CD8 TILs appeared more oligoclonal, with the top 30 clonotypes covering roughly 50-90%.

This clonotype was sampled from a human donor with head and neck squamous cell carcinoma. Material for sequencing was CD8+ T cells sorted from blood. The cell subset or site label of this sample denotes: total memory CD8 T cells (CD45RA-CCR7+/-) from blood or uninvolved lymph node. The chain is encoded by TRBV20-1 joined to TRBJ2-1; no D gene is confidently identified. CDR3 protein: CSASLSDEQFF. The nucleotide sequence reads as follows: TGCAGTGCTAGCTTAAGCGATGAGCAGTTCTTC.